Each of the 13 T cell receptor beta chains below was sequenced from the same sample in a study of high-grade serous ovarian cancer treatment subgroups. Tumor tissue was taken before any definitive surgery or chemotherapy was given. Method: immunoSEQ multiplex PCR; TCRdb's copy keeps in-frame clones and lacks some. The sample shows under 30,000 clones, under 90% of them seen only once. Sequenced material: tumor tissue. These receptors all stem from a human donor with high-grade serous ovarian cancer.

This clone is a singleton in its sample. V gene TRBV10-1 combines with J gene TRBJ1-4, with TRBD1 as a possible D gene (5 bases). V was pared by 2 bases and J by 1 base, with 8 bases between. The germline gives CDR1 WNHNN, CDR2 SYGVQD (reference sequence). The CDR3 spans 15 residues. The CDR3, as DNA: TGCGCCAGCAGTGAGGTGGGGGGAACTAATGAAAAACTGTTTTTT. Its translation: CASSEVGGTNEKLFF.

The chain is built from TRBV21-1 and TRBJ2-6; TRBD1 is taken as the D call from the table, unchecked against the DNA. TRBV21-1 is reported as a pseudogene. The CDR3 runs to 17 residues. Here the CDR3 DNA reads TGTGCCAGCAGCGCCTGGGACAGGGAGGCTGGGGCCAACGTCCTGACTTTC. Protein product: CASSAWDREAGANVLTF.

CDR3 in amino acids: CASSATGGGNQPQHF. In DNA, the CDR3 is TGTGCCAGCAGCGCAACGGGAGGGGGCAATCAGCCCCAGCATTTT. The chain employs TRBV9 and TRBJ1-5, with TRBD1 as a possible D gene (5 bases). Trimming cost V 3 bases and J 2 bases, with 12 bases left between them. Per the germline V gene, CDR1 is SGDLS and CDR2 is YYNGEE. This CDR3 has 15 residues.

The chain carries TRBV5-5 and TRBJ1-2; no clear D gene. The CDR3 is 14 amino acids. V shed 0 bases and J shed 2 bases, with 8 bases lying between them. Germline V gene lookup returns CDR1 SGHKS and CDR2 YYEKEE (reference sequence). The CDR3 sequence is CASSLAPENYGYTF. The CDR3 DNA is TGTGCCAGCAGCTTGGCTCCCGAGAACTATGGCTACACCTTC.

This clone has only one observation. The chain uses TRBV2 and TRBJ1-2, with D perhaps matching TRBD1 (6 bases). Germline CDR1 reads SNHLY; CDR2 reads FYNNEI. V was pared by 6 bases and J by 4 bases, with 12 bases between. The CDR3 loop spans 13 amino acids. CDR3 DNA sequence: TGTGCCAGCAGAATTTCGGACAGCTATGGCTACACCTTC. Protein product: CASRISDSYGYTF.

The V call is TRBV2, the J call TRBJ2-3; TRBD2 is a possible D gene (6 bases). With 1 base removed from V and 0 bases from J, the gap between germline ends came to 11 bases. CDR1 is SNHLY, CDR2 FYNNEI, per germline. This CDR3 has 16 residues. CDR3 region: CASSEGPGESTDTQYF. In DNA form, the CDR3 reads TGTGCCAGCAGTGAAGGGCCGGGAGAGAGCACAGATACGCAGTATTTT.

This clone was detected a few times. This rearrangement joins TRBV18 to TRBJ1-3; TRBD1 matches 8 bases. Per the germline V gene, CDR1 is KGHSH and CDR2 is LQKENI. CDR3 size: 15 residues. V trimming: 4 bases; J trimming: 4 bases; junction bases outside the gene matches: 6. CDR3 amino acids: CASSRLRDRGNTIYF. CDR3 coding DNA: TGTGCCAGCTCACGGCTCCGGGACAGGGGAAACACCATATATTTT. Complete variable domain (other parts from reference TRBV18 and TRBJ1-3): NAGVMQNPRHLVRRRGQEARLRCSPMKGHSHVYWYRQLPEEGLKFMVYLQKENIIDESGMPKERFSAEFPKEGPSILRIQQVVRGDSAAYFCASSRLRDRGNTIYFGEGSWLTVV.

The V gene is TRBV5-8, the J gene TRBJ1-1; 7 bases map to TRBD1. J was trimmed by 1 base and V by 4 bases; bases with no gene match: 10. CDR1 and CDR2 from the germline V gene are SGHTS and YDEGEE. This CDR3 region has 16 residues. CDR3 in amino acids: CASSPIHRGGNTEAFF. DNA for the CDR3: TGTGCCAGCAGCCCAATACACAGGGGAGGGAACACTGAAGCTTTCTTT.

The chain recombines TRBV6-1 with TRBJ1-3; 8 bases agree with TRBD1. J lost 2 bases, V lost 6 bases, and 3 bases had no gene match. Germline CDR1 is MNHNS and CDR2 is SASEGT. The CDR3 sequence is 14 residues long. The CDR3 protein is CASRAQGAGNTIYF. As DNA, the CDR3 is TGTGCCAGCAGGGCACAGGGGGCTGGAAACACCATATATTTT.

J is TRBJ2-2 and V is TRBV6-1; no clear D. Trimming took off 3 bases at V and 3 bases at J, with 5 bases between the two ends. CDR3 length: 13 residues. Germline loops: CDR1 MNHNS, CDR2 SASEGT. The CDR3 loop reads CASSDAHTGELFF. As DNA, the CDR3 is TGTGCCAGCAGTGATGCTCACACCGGGGAGCTGTTTTTT.

CDR3 loop: CASSPRQLAGNDGELFF. The CDR3 DNA follows: TGTGCCAGCAGCCCCCGCCAACTAGCGGGAAATGACGGGGAGCTGTTTTTT. J is TRBJ2-2 and V is TRBV9; 10 nucleotides align to TRBD2. CDR1 is SGDLS, CDR2 YYNGEE, per germline. The CDR3 has 17 amino acids. J gave up 7 bases and V 4 bases, and 13 bases lay outside the gene matches.

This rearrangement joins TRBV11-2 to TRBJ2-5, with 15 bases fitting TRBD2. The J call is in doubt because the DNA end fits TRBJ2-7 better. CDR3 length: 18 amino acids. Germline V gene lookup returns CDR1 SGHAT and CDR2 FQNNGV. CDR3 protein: CASSFGGLAGGGAHEQYF. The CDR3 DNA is TGTGCCAGCAGCTTTGGGGGACTAGCGGGAGGTGGTGCCCACGAGCAGTACTTC.

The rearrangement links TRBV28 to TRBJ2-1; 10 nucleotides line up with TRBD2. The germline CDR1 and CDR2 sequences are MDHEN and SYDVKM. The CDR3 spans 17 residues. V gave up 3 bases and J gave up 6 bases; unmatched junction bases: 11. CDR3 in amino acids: CASSFLGASGRGNEQFF. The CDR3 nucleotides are TGTGCCAGCAGTTTCTTGGGGGCTAGCGGGAGAGGCAATGAGCAGTTCTTC.